This T cell receptor beta chain comes out of a study of T cells after yellow fever vaccination. Study results and limitations: Post-booster repertoires again held most primary-vaccination clones (just under 97% CD4, about 88% CD8).

The V gene's germline CDR1 is MNHEY and CDR2 SMNVEV (reference sequence). V was cut by 3 bases and J by 4 bases, with 12 bases left in between. This CDR3 has 14 amino acids. Only one count was recorded for this clonotype. As yet, its antigen is unknown. TCRdb re-called the 5' RACE reads with MiXCR, one entry per CDR3 protein. The table lists 400,000 to 650,000 distinct CDR3 sequences, roughly a fifth of them singletons. The chain joins TRBV27 to TRBJ2-5; D is ambiguous. The TCR comes from a man aged 18-30 years who received the YFV17D yellow fever vaccine. The sample consisted of PBMCs, taken less than 25 days after the first yellow fever vaccination. The CDR3 coding sequence is TGTGCCAGCAGTTTTTATGGGATGGGAGAGACCCAGTACTTC. Translating gives CASSFYGMGETQYF.